Below, 23 T cell receptor beta chains from the same sample are listed, as sequenced in a study of cytotoxic CD8 clonotypes in ibrutinib-treated CLL. Method: immunoSEQ multiplex PCR; TCRdb's copy keeps in-frame clones and lacks some. The table lists 150,000 or so clones, approximately 83% of them singletons, with approximately 2% in the top ten. Sequenced here: PBMCs, sampled after 24 months of ibrutinib treatment. Receptors originate from a human donor with chronic lymphocytic leukemia.

The chain carries TRBV13 and TRBJ2-3; perhaps TRBD1 as D (6 bases). V was shortened by 6 bases and J by 4 bases, with 26 bases between the two germline ends. Germline lookup yields CDR1 PRHDT and CDR2 FYEKMQ (reference sequence). CDR3 length: 18 amino acids. CDR3 coding DNA: TGTGCCAGCAGTTCTCCAGTCCCGGACAGTCAGGGAGCAGATACGCAGTATTTT. As protein: CASSSPVPDSQGADTQYF.

This sequence joins TRBV7-7 and TRBJ2-5, with 12 bases lining up with TRBD2. The CDR3 runs 18 residues. Germline assignment: CDR1 SSHAT and CDR2 FNYEAQ (reference sequence). The V segment lost 5 bases and the J segment 3 bases; nucleotides outside the gene matches: 13. The CDR3, as DNA: TGTGCCAGCAGCACCAGACTAGCGGGGGCTACCGGGGAAGAGACCCAGTACTTC. As protein: CASSTRLAGATGEETQYF.

This clone was recorded a few times. V is TRBV5-6 and J is TRBJ1-1; D uncertain. This CDR3 has 13 amino acids. Germline assignment: CDR1 SGHDT and CDR2 YYEEEE. V was pared by 0 bases and J by 7 bases, with 10 bases between. The CDR3 sequence is CASSLGRLVEAFF. Here the CDR3 DNA reads TGTGCCAGCAGCTTGGGGAGGCTTGTTGAAGCTTTCTTT.

The chain employs TRBV4-1 and TRBJ2-5; 10 nucleotides align to TRBD2. The CDR3 has 19 amino acids. The V gene's germline CDR1 is MGHRA and CDR2 YSYEKL. Unmatched junction bases numbered 15, after V lost 1 base and J lost 4 bases. The CDR3 nucleotides are TGCGCCAGCAGCCAAGTAGCGGGAGGCCTACTCGAGGATGGAGAGACCCAGTACTTC. Residues: CASSQVAGGLLEDGETQYF.

The J gene is TRBJ1-1, the V gene TRBV18, with D uncertain. The CDR3 consists of 16 residues. V gave up 2 bases and J gave up 4 bases, with 17 bases separating them. Germline CDR1 KGHSH, CDR2 LQKENI. The CDR3 DNA sequence: TGTGCCAGCTCACCAAGTGGTGGGCTGAGACTCACTGAAGCTTTCTTT. Translation: CASSPSGGLRLTEAFF.

The chain links TRBV28 to TRBJ1-1; 8 bases match TRBD1. Looked up from germline, CDR1 is MDHEN and CDR2 is SYDVKM. The CDR3 is 12 residues long. V gave up 3 bases and J gave up 7 bases; unmatched junction bases: 1. This CDR3 is CASSLTGVEAFF. For the CDR3, the DNA is TGTGCCAGCAGTTTGACAGGGGTTGAAGCTTTCTTT.

Written as DNA, the CDR3 is TGTGCCAGCAGTGAAGCCTGGACAACTAACTATGGCTACACCTTC. The encoded protein is CASSEAWTTNYGYTF. The chain has TRBV2 and TRBJ1-2; D may be TRBD1 (5 bases). The CDR3 is 15 amino acids. CDR1 is SNHLY, CDR2 FYNNEI, per germline. Trimming took 0 bases from V and 0 from J, leaving 8 bases between them.

The chain carries TRBV4-1 and TRBJ1-4; D may be TRBD1 (5 bases). CDR3 length equals 18 residues. Germline V gene lookup returns CDR1 MGHRA and CDR2 YSYEKL. Trimming left V 0 bases short and J 4 bases short, with 18 bases between. The DNA of the CDR3 is TGCGCCAGCAGCCAAGATCTCGCTGGGCAGGGAAATAATGAAAAACTGTTTTTT. It yields the protein CASSQDLAGQGNNEKLFF.

The chain carries TRBV29-1 and TRBJ2-3, with 8 nucleotides matching TRBD2. CDR3 size: 15 residues. Germline lookup yields CDR1 SQVTM and CDR2 ANQGSEA. V shed 2 bases, J shed 1 base, and the junction held 5 bases outside the gene matches. In DNA form, the CDR3 reads TGCAGCGTTGAACCTGCGGGAGGACGCACAGATACGCAGTATTTT. Encoded protein: CSVEPAGGRTDTQYF.

The rearrangement uses TRBV6-5 and TRBJ1-3, with D possibly TRBD1 on 5 matching bases. The CDR3 sequence is 15 residues long. From germline, CDR1 is MNHEY and CDR2 SVGAGI. The V end was cut by 2 bases, the J end by 2 bases, with 10 bases between. The CDR3 sequence is CASSYGGLAGNTIYF. The CDR3 nucleotides read TGTGCCAGCAGTTACGGGGGTTTGGCTGGAAACACCATATATTTT.

This chain connects TRBV7-9 to TRBJ1-1, with no clear D. Germline V lookup: CDR1 SEHNR, CDR2 FQNEAQ (reference sequence). The CDR3 spans 11 residues. V lost 10 bases, J lost 3 bases, and 9 bases lay in between. CDR3 amino acids: CATLGYTEAFF. The CDR3 DNA follows: TGTGCCACTCTGGGTTACACTGAAGCTTTCTTT. Complete variable domain (other parts from reference TRBV7-9 and TRBJ1-1): DTGVSQNPRHKITKRGQNVTFRCDPISEHNRLYWYRQTLGQGPEFLTYFQNEAQLEKSRLLSDRFSAERPKGSFSTLEIQRTEQGDSAMYLCATLGYTEAFFGQGTRLTVV.

The CDR3 region is CASSLRASGSTDTQYF. The DNA of the CDR3 is TGTGCCAGCAGCTTAAGGGCTAGCGGTAGCACAGATACGCAGTATTTT. The chain links TRBV7-2 to TRBJ2-3, with TRBD2 matching 7 bases. Germline V gene lookup returns CDR1 SGHTA and CDR2 FQGNSA. J lost 0 bases, V lost 2 bases, and 5 bases had no gene match. This CDR3 has 16 residues. The whole variable domain, filled in from reference TRBV7-2 and TRBJ2-3, reads GAGVSQSPSNKVTEKGKDVELRCDPISGHTALYWYRQSLGQGLEFLIYFQGNSAPDKSGLPSDRFSAERTGGSVSTLTIQRTQQEDSAVYLCASSLRASGSTDTQYFGPGTRLTVL.

This chain joins TRBV19 and TRBJ2-7, with 7 bases matching TRBD2. The V segment lost 6 bases and the J segment 0 bases; nucleotides outside the gene matches: 14. There are 17 residues in the CDR3. Germline values: CDR1 LNHDA, CDR2 SQIVND (reference sequence). The CDR3 DNA is TGTGCCAGTAGCCCATTTTCAGCGGGGATCAGCTCCTACGAGCAGTACTTC. It specifies CASSPFSAGISSYEQYF.

This clone was detected a few times. The chain has TRBV5-1 and TRBJ1-1; D is ambiguous. V was shortened by 7 bases and J by 7 bases, with 20 bases between the two germline ends. Germline-derived CDR1 and CDR2 are SGHRS and YFSETQ. The CDR3 runs 14 residues. CDR3: CASARLNQRSEAFF. As DNA, the CDR3 is TGCGCCAGCGCCCGCTTGAACCAACGGAGTGAAGCTTTCTTT.

On this clone: A junction end diverges from the germline sequence, so it may reflect a read error. The chain uses TRBV28 and TRBJ2-7, with D maybe TRBD1 (6 bases). The germline V gene encodes CDR1 MDHEN and CDR2 SYDVKM. This CDR3 region has 13 residues. The CDR3 loop is CASSSPGSQGCNF. CDR3 bases: TGTGCCAGCAGTTCACCCGGATCACAGGGCTGCAACTTC.

The chain recombines TRBV5-5 with TRBJ2-1, with 11 bases matching TRBD2. Germline V gene lookup returns CDR1 SGHKS and CDR2 YYEKEE (reference sequence). Trimming cost V 2 bases and J 7 bases; bases outside gene matches: 5. The CDR3 is 15 amino acids. CDR3 coding DNA: TGTGCCAGCAGCTTACTAGCGGGAGATCATAATGAGCAGTTCTTC. Its protein product is CASSLLAGDHNEQFF.

The chain couples TRBV20-1 to TRBJ2-4; D unclear. The ends were cut back, 6 bases at V and 3 bases at J, with 6 bases in the middle. This CDR3 contains 11 residues. Germline values: CDR1 DFQATT, CDR2 SNEGSKA (reference sequence). This chain's CDR3 is CSADRKNIQYF. CDR3 nucleotides: TGCAGTGCCGATCGCAAAAACATTCAGTACTTC.

The chain carries TRBV28 and TRBJ1-2; 12 nucleotides align to TRBD1. The V segment lost 5 bases and the J segment 4 bases; nucleotides outside the gene matches: 14. The CDR3 is 18 amino acids. Germline V gene lookup returns CDR1 MDHEN and CDR2 SYDVKM. As DNA, the CDR3 is TGTGCCAGCAGTGATCCCGGGACAGGGGGCGGTTTGGGCTATGGCTACACCTTC. Its translation is CASSDPGTGGGLGYGYTF.

This clone appeared a few times. The chain combines TRBV6-5 with TRBJ1-2; unclear D gene. There are 14 residues in the CDR3. The germline V gene encodes CDR1 MNHEY and CDR2 SVGAGI. Trimming stripped 6 bases from V and 3 bases from J, with 14 bases between. The CDR3 DNA follows: TGTGCCAGCAGCGAGGGCGATGAACACTATGGCTACACCTTC. It translates to CASSEGDEHYGYTF.

This clone was seen only a few times. The V and J genes are TRBV5-1 and TRBJ1-6; a weak D match, TRBD1 (5 bases). Per the germline V gene, CDR1 is SGHRS and CDR2 is YFSETQ. V lost 5 bases and J 5 bases, leaving 11 bases between the germline ends. The CDR3 contains 14 residues. CDR3 amino acids: CASRGTENNSPLHF. Written as DNA, the CDR3 is TGCGCCAGCAGAGGGACGGAAAATAATTCACCCCTCCACTTT.

The V and J genes are TRBV29-1 and TRBJ1-5, with a tentative D call TRBD1 (5 bases). V lost 4 bases and J 9 bases, leaving 13 bases between the germline ends. Germline CDR1 SQVTM, CDR2 ANQGSEA. This CDR3 has 12 residues. The CDR3 DNA reads TGCAGCGTTGTGACGAGTAGGGGGCCCCAGCATTTT. Protein product: CSVVTSRGPQHF.

The chain is built from TRBV28 and TRBJ2-2, with no clear D. The germline V and J ends were trimmed by 8 bases and 3 bases, with 10 bases remaining between them. Germline V gene sequence: CDR1 MDHEN, CDR2 SYDVKM. The CDR3 extends over 13 amino acids. The CDR3 sequence is CASANLDTGELFF. DNA for the CDR3: TGTGCCAGCGCCAATCTGGACACCGGGGAGCTGTTTTTT. Complete variable domain (other parts from reference TRBV28 and TRBJ2-2): DVKVTQSSRYLVKRTGEKVFLECVQDMDHENMFWYRQDPGLGLRLIYFSYDVKMKEKGDIPEGYSVSREKKERFSLILESASTNQTSMYLCASANLDTGELFFGEGSRLTVL.

The rearrangement joins TRBV6-5 to TRBJ2-2, with 8 bases that match TRBD1. Germline V gene lookup returns CDR1 MNHEY and CDR2 SVGAGI. Trimming removed 4 bases from V and 6 bases from J; junction bases left unmatched: 10. The CDR3 loop spans 16 amino acids. The CDR3 DNA follows: TGTGCCAGCAGTTTCGGGACAGGTGATTCTTCCGGGGAGCTGTTTTTT. Translated, it gives CASSFGTGDSSGELFF.